This T cell receptor (beta chain) originates from a study of blood T cell repertoires in COVID-19. Study at large: The United States, Italy and Spain were the sources of the acute and convalescent COVID-19 samples. The analysed material was cDNA or gDNA that came from T cells, B-cell-depleted T cells, or PBMCs.

TCRdb's copy holds only in-frame clones and misses some; the assay was immunoSEQ multiplex PCR. The table shows more than 100,000 clones, with about four fifths occurring only once. The sample holds a few counts of this clone. The CDR3 extends over 18 amino acids. The sequenced sample consisted of peripheral blood. The TCR was taken from a woman between 50 and 59 years old with acute or convalescent COVID-19. The chain couples TRBV21-1 to TRBJ1-1; the listed D gene, TRBD1, was not tested against the DNA. TRBV21-1 is noted as a pseudogene. This CDR3 is CASSKLDRIYQTYTEAFF. The CDR3 DNA sequence: TGTGCCAGCAGCAAACTAGACAGGATTTACCAAACGTACACTGAAGCTTTCTTT.